Sequencing of this T cell receptor beta chain was carried out in a study of OX40 agonist ivuxolimab in advanced cancers. Excluded were patients having autoimmune disease history or systemic immunosuppression. The method was immunoSEQ multiplex PCR; TCRdb's version includes in-frame clones alone and lacks a portion of them. The sample comprises roughly 77,000 clones, more than 70% of which are singletons, and about 2.3% rests with the top ten. J was trimmed by 10 bases and V by 4 bases; bases with no gene match: 9. CDR3 length: 14 amino acids. Germline V gives CDR1 LGHNA, CDR2 YNFKEQ. The receptor comes from an adult with an advanced solid tumor such as melanoma, head and neck, liver or kidney cancer. The sequences come from CD4+ or CD8+ T cells sorted from blood, collected in a trial of the OX40 agonist ivuxolimab. The rearrangement uses TRBV4-2 and TRBJ1-2; 10 nucleotides match TRBD1. CDR3 protein: CASSRHSGTGDYTF. CDR3 bases: TGTGCCAGCAGCCGCCATTCCGGGACAGGGGACTACACCTTC.